This T cell receptor beta chain was obtained from a study of blood T cell repertoires in COVID-19. In the study overall: From the United States, Italy and Spain came samples of acute and convalescent COVID-19. T cells, B-cell-depleted T cells, or PBMCs supplied cDNA or gDNA.

Seattle patients were enrolled while actively infected and followed longitudinally. Per the original data handling: Nucleated cell counts were estimated from reference gene primer amplification. Sequenced by immunoSEQ multiplex PCR; TCRdb stores in-frame clones only, minus some. V and J calls and clone size come straight from that table; D and trimming were deduced from the DNA. The data contain fewer than 700,000 clones, about 89% of them singletons. The V gene lost 3 bases and the J gene lost 8 bases, with 21 bases spanning the gap. Germline-derived CDR1 and CDR2 are SGHRS and YFSETQ. The CDR3 spans 17 residues.

Sequenced sample: peripheral blood. The clonotype originates from a woman between 50 and 59 years old with COVID-19, enrolled during active disease. The chain is built from TRBV5-1 and TRBJ1-6; TRBD1 is a possible D gene (6 bases). DNA of the CDR3: TGCGCCAGCAGCTCCGGACAGAACGCCATGAATTATTCACCCCTCCACTTT. Translation gives CASSSGQNAMNYSPLHF.